Shown below are 29 T cell receptor beta chains from a single sample sequenced in a study of preoperative IRX-2 immunotherapy in early breast cancer (dated by TCRdb to the late 2010s). Libraries were built with the immunoSEQ multiplex PCR assay. Drawn from immuneACCESS, this table holds only the in-frame rearrangements with V and J called that TCRdb kept. Clones are partly lost; checked studies trace under half to an unresolved V gene and leave the rest unexplained. The sample data list approximately 24,000 clones, and roughly nine tenths of these were observed just once. The ten largest clones capture roughly 9% of the sample. According to the study, the label for this sample's treatment or condition signals: preoperative locoregional IRX-2 cytokine immunotherapy. This specimen consisted of tumor tissue, obtained after IRX-2 immunotherapy. These receptors all stem from a human donor with breast cancer.

This chain links TRBV6-6 with TRBJ2-5; no clear D. This CDR3 comprises 15 residues. The V end lost 5 bases, the J end lost 2 bases, and 15 bases lay between the germline ends. CDR1 is MNHNY, CDR2 SVGAGI, per germline (reference sequence). The CDR3 DNA reads TGTGCCAGCAGTCCCGCGTTTTGGGGACAAGAGACCCAGTACTTC. Amino acid sequence: CASSPAFWGQETQYF.

This clone was counted a single time. The J gene is TRBJ1-2, the V gene TRBV5-1; 8 bases agree with TRBD1. V was pared by 2 bases and J by 6 bases, with 6 bases of the junction left unmatched. CDR3 size: 14 residues. Germline CDR1 reads SGHRS; CDR2 reads YFSETQ. CDR3 amino acids: CASSFGQGGDGYTF. In nucleotides, the CDR3 is TGCGCCAGCAGCTTTGGACAGGGCGGGGATGGCTACACCTTC.

The CDR3 coding sequence is TGTGCCAGCAGTTACGGGGCCCGGACGCTCTTAAGCTACACCTTC. Translated: CASSYGARTLLSYTF. The chain carries TRBV6-5 and TRBJ1-2; a possible D gene is TRBD1 (5 bases). The V end was cut by 2 bases, the J end by 9 bases, with 19 bases between. The germline V gene encodes CDR1 MNHEY and CDR2 SVGAGI. The CDR3 has 15 amino acids.

The rearrangement joins TRBV11-2 to TRBJ1-5; D is ambiguous. Germline loops: CDR1 SGHAT, CDR2 FQNNGV. Trimming stripped 1 base from V and 5 bases from J, with 6 bases between. The CDR3 length is 13 residues. The CDR3 nucleotides read TGTGCCAGCAGCTTAGCCGTCTATCAGCCCCAGCATTTT. Translating it yields CASSLAVYQPQHF.

The chain joins TRBV6-1 to TRBJ1-2; D gene uncertain. CDR1 and CDR2 from the germline V gene are MNHNS and SASEGT. Trimming pared 4 bases from V and 4 bases from J, leaving 10 bases between. This CDR3 is 13 amino acids long. CDR3 nucleotides: TGTGCCAGCAGTGGCTCGAGGCTCTATGGCTACACCTTC. Translation gives CASSGSRLYGYTF.

A remark on this clone: Compared with germline, one end of the junction differs, possibly owing to a read error. The chain carries TRBV6-1 and TRBJ1-1; D might be TRBD1 (5 bases). The CDR3 contains 10 residues. Germline CDR1 MNHNS, CDR2 SASEGT. The chain's CDR3 is CASREGVQHF. CDR3 DNA sequence: TGTGCCAGCAGGGAAGGGGTACAGCACTTT.

This clone was counted a few times. V usage is TRBV7-8 and J usage is TRBJ2-3; 9 bases are a match to TRBD1. The CDR3 has 12 amino acids. CDR1 and CDR2 (germline): SGHVS, FQNEAQ. Trimming at V came to 5 bases and at J to 10 bases, leaving 4 bases not matched to a gene. Here the CDR3 reads CASSIDRGAQYF. CDR3 coding DNA: TGTGCCAGCAGCATCGACAGGGGGGCGCAGTATTTT.

The chain uses TRBV18 and TRBJ1-1; D might be TRBD1 (6 bases). V was pared by 6 bases and J by 10 bases, with 15 bases between. Germline values: CDR1 KGHSH, CDR2 LQKENI. The CDR3 runs to 12 residues. The CDR3, as DNA: TGTGCCAGCTCCCCGGGGGCAGGGGTAGCTTTCTTT. Residues: CASSPGAGVAFF.

J is TRBJ2-7 and V is TRBV6-6; D unclear. The CDR3 contains 12 residues. Germline CDR1 reads MNHNY; CDR2 reads SVGAGI (reference sequence). V dropped 8 bases and J dropped 3 bases, with 11 bases sitting between them. CDR3 bases: TGTGCCAGCGGTGGGATGGACTACGAGCAGTACTTC. This codes for CASGGMDYEQYF.

This clone was seen only once. The chain is built from TRBV10-2 and TRBJ2-1, with a weak D call TRBD2 (6 bases). The CDR3 runs 15 residues. From germline, CDR1 is WSHSY and CDR2 SAAADI. The ends were cut back, 2 bases at V and 2 bases at J, with 10 bases in the middle. CDR3 bases: TGCGCCAGCAGTGAGCTGGCTAGCGCCTACAATGAGCAGTTCTTC. Encoded protein: CASSELASAYNEQFF.

This sequence joins TRBV4-3 and TRBJ2-7, with TRBD1 matching 9 bases. V was clipped by 5 bases and J by 3 bases; unmatched bases: 5. CDR3 size: 14 residues. Germline V gives CDR1 LGHNA, CDR2 YSLEER. CDR3 sequence: CASSASGQGYEQYF. The CDR3 DNA follows: TGCGCCAGCAGCGCCTCGGGACAGGGCTACGAGCAGTACTTC.

The V and J genes are TRBV20-1 and TRBJ2-7, with D hard to call. This CDR3 has 11 amino acids. From germline, CDR1 is DFQATT and CDR2 SNEGSKA (reference sequence). V was cut by 7 bases and J by 3 bases, with 10 bases left in between. CDR3 sequence (DNA): TGCAGTGGCAGGTTGGACTACGAGCAGTACTTC. It encodes CSGRLDYEQYF.

This clone was seen more than once but under ten times. The V and J genes are TRBV5-6 and TRBJ2-3, with 9 bases matching TRBD1. The germline CDR1 and CDR2 sequences are SGHDT and YYEEEE. With V trimmed by 4 bases and J by 3 bases, 6 bases remained unmatched. The CDR3 covers 15 residues. In DNA, the CDR3 is TGTGCCAGCAGCGAGACAGGGGGGTTTACAGATACGCAGTATTTT. Translated, it gives CASSETGGFTDTQYF.

The J gene is TRBJ2-3, the V gene TRBV5-6; D is undetermined. CDR1 is SGHDT, CDR2 YYEEEE, per germline. This CDR3 spans 12 amino acids. V lost 6 bases and J 8 bases, leaving 13 bases between the germline ends. CDR3 coding DNA: TGTGCCAGCAAGAAAGGTTGGGGTACGCAGTATTTT. Amino acids: CASKKGWGTQYF.

V is TRBV28 and J is TRBJ1-2; a possible D gene is TRBD1 (6 bases). Deletions cut 5 bases from V and 3 bases from J, with 19 bases between. The germline V gene encodes CDR1 MDHEN and CDR2 SYDVKM. The CDR3 is made up of 16 amino acids. CDR3 DNA: TGTGCCAGCAGTAACGTTAACAGGGATCCACACTATGGCTACACCTTC. Amino acid sequence: CASSNVNRDPHYGYTF.

The chain combines TRBV2 with TRBJ1-6; possibly TRBD1 for D (5 bases). Trimming took 8 bases from V and 7 from J, leaving 12 bases between them. CDR1 and CDR2 from the germline V gene are SNHLY and FYNNEI. This CDR3 has 13 amino acids. CDR3 region: CASGEQVNSPLHF. The CDR3 DNA sequence: TGTGCCAGCGGGGAACAGGTGAATTCACCCCTCCACTTT.

In its sample, this clone was seen once. This rearrangement joins TRBV6-1 to TRBJ1-6; no firm D call. Germline CDR1 reads MNHNS; CDR2 reads SASEGT. V lost 8 bases to trimming and J lost 7 bases, with 12 bases between them. The CDR3 contains 13 residues. This CDR3 is CASWLGLNSPLHF. DNA of the CDR3: TGTGCCAGCTGGCTGGGGTTAAATTCACCCCTCCACTTT.

The rearrangement links TRBV5-6 to TRBJ2-5; D might be TRBD1 (8 bases). Trimming took off 1 base at V and 5 bases at J, with 15 bases between the two ends. This CDR3 comprises 15 residues. CDR1 is SGHDT, CDR2 YYEEEE, per germline. CDR3 nucleotides: TGTGCCAGCAGCTTGTGGAACAGGGGGGGGGAGACCCAGTACTTC. Translation: CASSLWNRGGETQYF.

The chain is built from TRBV19 and TRBJ1-4; weak D call: TRBD1 (6 bases). Germline CDR1 reads LNHDA; CDR2 reads SQIVND (reference sequence). Trimming left V 4 bases short and J 0 bases short, with 9 bases between. There are 15 residues in the CDR3. CDR3 protein: CASSTRTATNEKLFF. CDR3 sequence (DNA): TGTGCCAGTAGTACAAGGACAGCAACTAATGAAAAACTGTTTTTT.

The chain uses TRBV7-6 and TRBJ1-1; no firm D call. This CDR3 has 13 amino acids. Trimming took off 2 bases at V and 1 base at J, with 5 bases between the two ends. Germline V gene lookup returns CDR1 SGHVS and CDR2 FNYEAQ. CDR3 sequence (DNA): TGTGCCAGCAGCTTACAGCAGAACACTGAAGCTTTCTTT. Its protein is CASSLQQNTEAFF.

V and J are TRBV7-2 and TRBJ2-7, with 8 bases identical to TRBD1. This CDR3 is 14 amino acids long. The V gene's germline CDR1 is SGHTA and CDR2 FQGNSA. Unmatched junction bases numbered 12, after V lost 7 bases and J lost 7 bases. CDR3 residues: CASNPPQGAREQYF. As DNA, the CDR3 is TGTGCCAGCAACCCCCCTCAGGGGGCGAGGGAGCAGTACTTC.

This clone was found a few times. The chain employs TRBV2 and TRBJ1-2; possible D gene TRBD1, 5 bases. With 6 bases removed from V and 2 bases from J, the gap between germline ends came to 7 bases. CDR1 and CDR2 (germline): SNHLY, FYNNEI. The CDR3 loop spans 12 amino acids. CDR3 bases: TGTGCCAGCAGGGGGGGAAACTATGGCTACACCTTC. This translates into CASRGGNYGYTF.

The chain uses TRBV2 and TRBJ1-1; perhaps TRBD1 as D (5 bases). The CDR3 is 14 residues long. V lost 1 base and J lost 4, with 10 bases in between. CDR1 and CDR2 from the germline V gene are SNHLY and FYNNEI. The DNA of the CDR3 is TGTGCCAGCAGTGAAGAGGTCGGGGCCACTGAAGCTTTCTTT. The encoded protein is CASSEEVGATEAFF.

The chain combines TRBV27 with TRBJ1-5; D not certain. Germline CDR1 is MNHEY and CDR2 is SMNVEV (reference sequence). V was clipped by 2 bases and J by 6 bases, with 5 bases between them. CDR3 length equals 12 residues. Here the CDR3 DNA reads TGTGCCAGCAGTTTAATGGGTCAGCCCCAGCATTTT. Amino acids: CASSLMGQPQHF.

CDR3 DNA: TGTGCCAGCAGCATTAGGACAGTCCAAAGCAATCAGCCCCAGCATTTT. This sequence encodes CASSIRTVQSNQPQHF. The rearrangement uses TRBV7-8 and TRBJ1-5; tentative D call: TRBD1 (6 bases). Trimming cost V 5 bases and J 1 base, with 15 bases left between them. Germline V CDR1 and CDR2: SGHVS, FQNEAQ. The CDR3 is made up of 16 amino acids.

V is TRBV25-1 and J is TRBJ2-1; 8 nucleotides line up with TRBD2. The V segment lost 1 base and the J segment 10 bases; nucleotides outside the gene matches: 9. CDR3 size: 15 residues. Germline CDR1 and CDR2: MGHDK and SYGVNS. The CDR3, as DNA: TGTGCCAGCAGTGAATCCCCGGGACTAGGGGGGGAGCAGTTCTTC. It translates to CASSESPGLGGEQFF. Based on the CDR3 plus reference TRBV25-1 and TRBJ2-1, the full variable domain is EADIYQTPRYLVIGTGKKITLECSQTMGHDKMYWYQQDPGMELHLIHYSYGVNSTEKGDLSSESTVSRIRTEHFPLTLESARPSHTSQYLCASSESPGLGGEQFFGPGTRLTVL.

The chain couples TRBV5-4 to TRBJ2-1; D uncertain. Germline V lookup: CDR1 SGHNT, CDR2 YYREEE (reference sequence). The germline V and J ends were trimmed by 4 bases and 8 bases, with 16 bases remaining between them. This CDR3 comprises 14 residues. This CDR3 reads CASSPYPPGDEQFF. The DNA of the CDR3 is TGTGCCAGCAGCCCTTACCCCCCAGGCGATGAGCAGTTCTTC.

The chain links TRBV28 to TRBJ1-5, with D hard to call. Trimming removed 5 bases at V and 7 bases at J, with 6 bases between. The CDR3 runs to 11 residues. Germline values: CDR1 MDHEN, CDR2 SYDVKM. The CDR3 DNA sequence: TGTGCCAGCAGTACCCTACAGCCCCAGCATTTT. Translation gives CASSTLQPQHF.

The rearrangement joins TRBV19 to TRBJ1-6; no definite D call. Trimming took 4 bases from V and 0 from J, leaving 13 bases between them. Germline V gives CDR1 LNHDA, CDR2 SQIVND (reference sequence). The CDR3 has 17 residues. CDR3 in DNA: TGTGCCAGTAGTAAAGGGCCCGCGGGCTCCTATAATTCACCCCTCCACTTT. Residues: CASSKGPAGSYNSPLHF.